The rows below give T cell receptor beta chains drawn from one sample of a study of PD-1 blockade in classical Hodgkin lymphoma. Profiled with immunoSEQ multiplex PCR; TCRdb holds only in-frame clones, not every one. The sample contains more than 20,000 clones, 60% to 80% of which appear only once. Sequenced material: peripheral blood mononuclear cells (PBMCs), taken before the fourth cycle of nivolumab. These receptors originate from a human donor with classical Hodgkin lymphoma. Both conserved end residues are part of each CDR3. The order of the fields is D gene, J gene, V gene, clone size, CDR3 DNA, CDR3 protein. D genes are given only for firm matches. Part of the rows lack a size; the others show once, few, many or a class for expanded clones.

D: .; J: TRBJ1-1; V: TRBV4-2; size: .; DNA: TGTGCCAGCAGCCAAGACGCGGGGCCGAACACTGAAGCTTTCTTT; CDR3: CASSQDAGPNTEAFF
D: .; J: TRBJ1-5; V: TRBV6-1; size: few; DNA: TGTGCCAGCAGTGAGCCTTTTGCGTCGCCCCAGCATTTT; CDR3: CASSEPFASPQHF
D: .; J: TRBJ2-3; V: TRBV4-1; size: few; DNA: TGCGCCAGCAGCCCAGTCGCTAGCGTCACAGATACGCAGTATTTT; CDR3: CASSPVASVTDTQYF
D: .; J: TRBJ2-7; V: TRBV6-6; size: .; DNA: TGTGCCAGCAGTTACTCCCGAACAGGGACCTACGAGCAGTACTTC; CDR3: CASSYSRTGTYEQYF
D: .; J: TRBJ2-5; V: TRBV28; size: .; DNA: TGTGCCAGCGGGGGTGAGGAGACCCAGTACTTC; CDR3: CASGGEETQYF
D: TRBD1; J: TRBJ1-3; V: TRBV5-4; size: .; DNA: TGTGCCAGCAGCACGACAGGGTCGGCGGGAAACACCATATATTTT; CDR3: CASSTTGSAGNTIYF
D: .; J: TRBJ1-1; V: TRBV5-8; size: .; DNA: TGTGCCAGCAGCTTGTGGACTGAAGCTTTCTTT; CDR3: CASSLWTEAFF
D: .; J: TRBJ2-3; V: TRBV28; size: .; DNA: TGTGCCAGCAACAGGAACCTGAGAGATACGCAGTATTTT; CDR3: CASNRNLRDTQYF
D: .; J: TRBJ1-1; V: TRBV6-5; size: once; DNA: TGTGCCAGCAGTTTAGGGCGGTTGAACACTGAAGCTTTCTTT; CDR3: CASSLGRLNTEAFF
D: .; J: TRBJ2-2; V: TRBV5-6; size: few; DNA: TGTGCCAGCAGCTCGCTTGTACGGGGCACCGGGGAGCTGTTTTTT; CDR3: CASSSLVRGTGELFF
D: .; J: TRBJ1-5; V: TRBV28; size: .; DNA: TGTGCCAGCAGTCCTCTAAGTGCTCAGCCCCAGCATTTT; CDR3: CASSPLSAQPQHF
D: .; J: TRBJ1-1; V: TRBV5-1; size: .; DNA: TGCGCCAGCAGTCGTGAGACCATGAACACTGAAGCTTTCTTT; CDR3: CASSRETMNTEAFF
D: TRBD1; J: TRBJ2-1; V: TRBV5-8; size: once; DNA: TGTGCCAGCAGCAATCAGGGGGCCTCCTACAATGAGCAGTTCTTC; CDR3: CASSNQGASYNEQFF
D: .; J: TRBJ2-1; V: TRBV6-1; size: few; DNA: TGTGCCAGCAGTATCGGACAACTCTCCTACAATGAGCAGTTCTTC; CDR3: CASSIGQLSYNEQFF
D: .; J: TRBJ2-5; V: TRBV7-2; size: .; DNA: TGTGCCAGCAGCGCAGACCAGGGGGGCCAAGAGACCCAGTACTTC; CDR3: CASSADQGGQETQYF
D: .; J: TRBJ1-5; V: TRBV19; size: few; DNA: TGTGCCAGTAGTTCCAGTGGAACAGTCTTCAATCAGCCCCAGCATTTT; CDR3: CASSSSGTVFNQPQHF
D: TRBD2; J: TRBJ2-5; V: TRBV7-9; size: .; DNA: TGTGCCAGCAGTCCCGTTCTAGCGGGGGATAAAGAGACCCAGTACTTC; CDR3: CASSPVLAGDKETQYF
D: .; J: TRBJ1-6; V: TRBV5-1; size: .; DNA: TGCGCCAGCAGCCCCGGACGGAGGTATAATTCACCCCTCCACTTT; CDR3: CASSPGRRYNSPLHF
D: .; J: TRBJ1-1; V: TRBV9; size: .; DNA: TGTGCCAGCAGCGTAGGGACCACGAACACTGAAGCTTTCTTT; CDR3: CASSVGTTNTEAFF
D: .; J: TRBJ2-3; V: TRBV11-2; size: .; DNA: TGTGCCAGCAGCTTAGACCCCGCAGGGGCTAAAGGGACAGATACGCAGTATTTT; CDR3: CASSLDPAGAKGTDTQYF
D: .; J: TRBJ2-5; V: TRBV5-1; size: .; DNA: TGCGCCAGCAGCTTGGCTCGGCAGAAGGAGACCCAGTACTTC; CDR3: CASSLARQKETQYF
D: .; J: TRBJ2-2; V: TRBV21-1; size: once; DNA: TGTGCCAGCAGTTATGTGCTCACAGGCTTGACCGGGGAGCTGTTTTTT; CDR3: CASSYVLTGLTGELFF
D: .; J: TRBJ2-7; V: TRBV5-6; size: once; DNA: TGTGCCAGCAGCTGGAGCATGTCCGAGCAGTACTTC; CDR3: CASSWSMSEQYF